What follows describes a single T cell receptor beta chain. Clinicians in the United States treated all participants with HIV. The data originate from a study of long-term antiretroviral therapy in people with HIV. Study at large: First collections came about a decade before the 2015 immediate-ART recommendation.

Researchers ran immunoSEQ v3.0 at survey level. Data came from immunoSEQ multiplex PCR; TCRdb stores just in-frame clones and leaves some out. Of around 13,000 clones listed, over 60% were seen once; the top ten hold approximately 20%. Germline CDR1 and CDR2: SEHNR and FQNEAQ (reference sequence). This CDR3 spans 15 amino acids. V dropped 5 bases and J dropped 6 bases, with 19 bases sitting between them. This clonotype was sampled from a middle-aged woman with HIV. The rearrangement uses TRBV7-9 and TRBJ1-2; no definite D call. The sample was unsorted PBMCs, taken 0.5 years before starting antiretroviral therapy. DNA for the CDR3: TGTGCCAGCAGCCCCTCCCGGGCCAGAGTGGATGGCTACACCTTC. Its translation: CASSPSRARVDGYTF.